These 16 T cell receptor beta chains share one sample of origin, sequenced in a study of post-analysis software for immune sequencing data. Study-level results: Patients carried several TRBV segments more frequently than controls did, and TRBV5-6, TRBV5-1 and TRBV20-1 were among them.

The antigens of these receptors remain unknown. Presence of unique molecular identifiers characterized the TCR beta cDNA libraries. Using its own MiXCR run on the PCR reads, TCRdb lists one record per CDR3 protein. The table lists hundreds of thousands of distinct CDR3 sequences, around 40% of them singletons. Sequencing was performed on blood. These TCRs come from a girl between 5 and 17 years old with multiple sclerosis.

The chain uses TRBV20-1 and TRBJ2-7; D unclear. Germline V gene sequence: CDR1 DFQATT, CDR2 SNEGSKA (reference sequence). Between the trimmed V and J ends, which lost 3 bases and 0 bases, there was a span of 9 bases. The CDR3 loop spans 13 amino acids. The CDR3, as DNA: TGCAGTGCTAGTCCATACCCCTCCTACGAGCAGTACTTC. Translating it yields CSASPYPSYEQYF.

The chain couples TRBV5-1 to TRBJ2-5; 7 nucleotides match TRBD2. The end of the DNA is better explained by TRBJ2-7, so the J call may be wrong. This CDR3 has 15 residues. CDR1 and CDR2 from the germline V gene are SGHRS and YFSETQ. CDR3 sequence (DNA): TGCGCCAGCAGCTTGGGATGGACTAGGTTCTACGAGCAGTACTTC. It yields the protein CASSLGWTRFYEQYF.

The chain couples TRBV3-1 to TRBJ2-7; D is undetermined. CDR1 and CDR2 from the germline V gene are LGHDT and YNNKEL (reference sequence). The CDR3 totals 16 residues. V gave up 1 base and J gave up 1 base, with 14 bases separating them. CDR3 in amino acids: CASSQGLARSSYEQYF. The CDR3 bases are TGTGCCAGCAGCCAAGGGCTGGCTCGATCGTCCTACGAGCAGTACTTC.

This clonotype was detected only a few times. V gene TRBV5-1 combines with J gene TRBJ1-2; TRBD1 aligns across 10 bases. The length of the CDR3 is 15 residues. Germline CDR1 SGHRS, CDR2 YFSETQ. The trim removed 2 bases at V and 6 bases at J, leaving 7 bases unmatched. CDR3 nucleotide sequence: TGCGCCAGCAGCTTCCGACAGGGGGCGCAGGATGGCTACACCTTC. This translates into CASSFRQGAQDGYTF.

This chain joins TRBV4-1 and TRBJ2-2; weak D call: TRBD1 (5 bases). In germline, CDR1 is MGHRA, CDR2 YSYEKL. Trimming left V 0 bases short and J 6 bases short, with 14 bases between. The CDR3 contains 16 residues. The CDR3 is CASSQEVGLGAGELFF. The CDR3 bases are TGCGCCAGCAGCCAAGAAGTGGGGCTAGGTGCCGGGGAGCTGTTTTTT.

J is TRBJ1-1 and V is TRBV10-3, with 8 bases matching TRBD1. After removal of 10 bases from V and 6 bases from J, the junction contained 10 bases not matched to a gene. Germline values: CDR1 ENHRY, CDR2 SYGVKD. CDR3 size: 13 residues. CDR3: CATQTGEASEAFF. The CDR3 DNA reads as TGTGCCACCCAGACAGGGGAGGCGTCTGAAGCTTTCTTT.

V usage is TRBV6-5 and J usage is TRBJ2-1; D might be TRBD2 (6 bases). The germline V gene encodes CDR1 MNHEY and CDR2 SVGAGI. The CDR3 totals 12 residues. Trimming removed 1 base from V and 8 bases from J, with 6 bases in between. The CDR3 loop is CASSYWGDEQFF. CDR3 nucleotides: TGTGCCAGCAGTTACTGGGGGGATGAGCAGTTCTTC.

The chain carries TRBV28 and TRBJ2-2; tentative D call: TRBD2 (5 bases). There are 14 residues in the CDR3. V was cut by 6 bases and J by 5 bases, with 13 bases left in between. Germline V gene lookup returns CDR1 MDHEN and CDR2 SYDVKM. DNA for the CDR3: TGTGCCAGCAGCTTGACGACGGGAACCGGGGAGCTGTTTTTT. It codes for CASSLTTGTGELFF.

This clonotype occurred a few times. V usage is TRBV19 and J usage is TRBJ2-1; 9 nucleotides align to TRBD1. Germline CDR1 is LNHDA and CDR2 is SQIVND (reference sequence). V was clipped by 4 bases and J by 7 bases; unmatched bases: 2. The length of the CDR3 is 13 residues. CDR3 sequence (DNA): TGTGCCAGTAGTAAGGGACAGGGTAATGAGCAGTTCTTC. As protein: CASSKGQGNEQFF.

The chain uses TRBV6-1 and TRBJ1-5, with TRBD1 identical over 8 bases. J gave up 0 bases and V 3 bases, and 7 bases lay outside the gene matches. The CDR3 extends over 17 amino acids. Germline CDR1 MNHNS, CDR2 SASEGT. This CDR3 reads CASSDLYRGVSNQPQHF. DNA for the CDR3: TGTGCCAGCAGTGACCTTTACAGGGGGGTTAGCAATCAGCCCCAGCATTTT.

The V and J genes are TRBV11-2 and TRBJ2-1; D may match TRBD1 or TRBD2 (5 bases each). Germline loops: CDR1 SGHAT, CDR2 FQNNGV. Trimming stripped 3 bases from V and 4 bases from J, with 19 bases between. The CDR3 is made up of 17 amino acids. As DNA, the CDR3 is TGTGCCAGCAGCTTGATCTCGGGGCGGGCGCTTTACAATGAGCAGTTCTTC. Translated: CASSLISGRALYNEQFF.

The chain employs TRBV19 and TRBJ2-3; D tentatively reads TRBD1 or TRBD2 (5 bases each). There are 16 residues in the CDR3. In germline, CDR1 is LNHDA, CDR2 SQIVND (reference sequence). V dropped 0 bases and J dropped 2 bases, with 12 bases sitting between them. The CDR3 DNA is TGTGCCAGTAGTATAGATGGGACCGAGGACACAGATACGCAGTATTTT. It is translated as CASSIDGTEDTDTQYF.

CDR3 in DNA: TGTGCCAGCAGTGATCGGAGGGGGGGGTTTTCCACTGAAGCTTTCTTT. It translates to CASSDRRGGFSTEAFF. The chain carries TRBV2 and TRBJ1-1; weak D call: TRBD1 (6 bases). Germline lookup yields CDR1 SNHLY and CDR2 FYNNEI. The CDR3 is made up of 16 amino acids. Deletions cut 3 bases from V and 4 bases from J, with 18 bases between.

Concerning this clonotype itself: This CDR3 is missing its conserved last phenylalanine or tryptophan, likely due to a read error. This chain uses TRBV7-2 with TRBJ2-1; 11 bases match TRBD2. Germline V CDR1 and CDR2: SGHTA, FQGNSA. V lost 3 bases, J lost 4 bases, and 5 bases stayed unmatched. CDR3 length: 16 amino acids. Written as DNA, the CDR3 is TGTGCCAGCAGCTTGCAGACTAGCGGGATATACAATGAGCAGTTCTTA. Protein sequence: CASSLQTSGIYNEQFL.

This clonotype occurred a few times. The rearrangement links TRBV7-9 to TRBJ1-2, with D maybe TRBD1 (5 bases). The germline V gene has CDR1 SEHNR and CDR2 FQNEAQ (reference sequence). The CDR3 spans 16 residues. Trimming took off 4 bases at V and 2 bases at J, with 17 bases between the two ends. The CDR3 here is CASSSINFRQNYGYTF. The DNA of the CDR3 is TGTGCCAGCAGCTCGATCAATTTTCGACAGAACTATGGCTACACCTTC.

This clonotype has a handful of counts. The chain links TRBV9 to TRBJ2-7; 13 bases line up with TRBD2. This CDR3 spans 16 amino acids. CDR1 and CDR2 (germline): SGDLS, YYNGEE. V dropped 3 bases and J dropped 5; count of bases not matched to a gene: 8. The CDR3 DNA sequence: TGTGCCAGCAGCGCTGCCGGACTAGCGGGAGTTAACGAGCAGTACTTC. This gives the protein CASSAAGLAGVNEQYF.